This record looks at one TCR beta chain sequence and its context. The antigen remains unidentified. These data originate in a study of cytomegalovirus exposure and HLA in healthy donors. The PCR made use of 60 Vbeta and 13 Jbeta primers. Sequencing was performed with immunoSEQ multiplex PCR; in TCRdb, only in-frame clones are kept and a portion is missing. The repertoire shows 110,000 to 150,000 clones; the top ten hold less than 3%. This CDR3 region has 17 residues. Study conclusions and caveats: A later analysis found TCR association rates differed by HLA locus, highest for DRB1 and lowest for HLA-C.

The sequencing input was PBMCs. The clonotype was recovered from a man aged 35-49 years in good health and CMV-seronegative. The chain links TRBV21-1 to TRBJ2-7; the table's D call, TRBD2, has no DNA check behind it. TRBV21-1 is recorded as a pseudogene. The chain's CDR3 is CASSRLLAGVLPREQYF. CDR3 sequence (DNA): TGTGCCAGCAGCAGGTTACTAGCGGGGGTTCTCCCTCGCGAGCAGTACTTC.